Here is one T cell receptor (beta chain) with its context. What it recognizes is unknown. This sample stems from a study of cytomegalovirus exposure and HLA in healthy donors. With V trimmed by 4 bases and J by 7 bases, 6 bases remained unmatched. Germline CDR1 SGHDT, CDR2 YYEEEE. The CDR3 loop spans 14 amino acids. Separate from the 666-subject first cohort was the roughly 130-subject validation cohort, to which the donors belonged. TCRdb keeps only in-frame clones here, not all; method: immunoSEQ multiplex PCR. The sample comprises 55,000 to 70,000 clones, roughly nine tenths of which are singletons, and 3.1% rests with the top ten. Study-wide results and caveats: Most TCR sequences were uncommon, yet certain public TCRs appeared in many donors. A list of 150 or so TCR beta chains associated with cytomegalovirus was given. High specificity and sensitivity for cytomegalovirus status were reported for the classifier.

The origin of this receptor is a man younger than 35 in good health and CMV-seronegative. The sample was PBMCs. The chain combines TRBV5-6 with TRBJ2-1; 9 positions match TRBD2. CDR3 DNA: TGTGCCAGCAGCGTCAGACTAGCGGATAATGAGCAGTTCTTC. This codes for CASSVRLADNEQFF.